This TCR beta chain was captured by sequencing in a study of T cell responses to AZD1222 COVID-19 vaccine. Study-wide results and limits: Spike-specific TCR breadth and depth both grew after two AZD1222 doses. Targets within unmutated variant regions were reportedly found for nearly half of spike-specific TCRs. White British ancestry dominated among donors, who included more females, and clonal diversity was possibly underestimated.

This CDR3 is built from 16 residues. CDR1 and CDR2 from the germline V gene are SGHRS and YFSETQ. V lost 0 bases to trimming and J lost 2 bases, with 13 bases between them. Produced via immunoSEQ multiplex PCR; TCRdb's table is partial and in-frame only. The table shows about 180,000 clones, with around 90% occurring only once. Details on this clone: The target antigen is unknown.

The sequencing used peripheral blood, collected 28 days after the second AZD1222 dose. The sequence came from an adult who received the AZD1222 COVID-19 vaccine. V gene TRBV5-1 combines with J gene TRBJ2-3, with D hard to call. In DNA, the CDR3 is TGCGCCAGCAGCTTGGGCTGGACCCTAGACACAGATACGCAGTATTTT. It yields the protein CASSLGWTLDTDTQYF.